This is a list of T cell receptor beta chains from one sample in a study of T-cell reconstitution after alpha-beta-depleted transplantation in children. From the PCR reads, TCRdb called clonotypes with MiXCR, one entry per CDR3 protein. Found here are around 960,000 distinct CDR3 sequences, roughly 29% of them singletons; the top ten hold over 25%. The specimen was PBMCs, mostly from graft donor cells, collected 360 days after TCRalphabeta/CD19-depleted stem cell transplant. Receptor source: a boy in the first two years of life who had a stem cell transplant for SCID, so the T cells may come from the graft donor. Each CDR3 is given with its conserved first and last residue. Fields, in order: V gene, J gene, D gene, clone size, CDR3 protein, CDR3 DNA. A D gene is named only where the DNA matches it firmly. Clone size is given for some rows only: seen once, a few or many times, or a class if the clone is expanded.

TRBV27	TRBJ1-5	NA	few	CASSFLRGPQHF	TGTGCCAGCAGTTTCCTCCGGGGGCCCCAGCATTTT
TRBV12-3/TRBV12-4	TRBJ1-6	NA	few	CASSLKGNSPLHF	TGTGCCAGCAGTTTAAAGGGAAATTCGCCCCTCCACTTT
TRBV9	TRBJ2-3	NA	once	CASSVDTGPKTDTQYF	TGTGCCAGCAGCGTCGACACGGGACCTAAAACAGATACGCAGTATTTT
TRBV30	TRBJ1-1	NA	NA	CAWSVRLLSEAFF	TGTGCCTGGAGTGTACGGCTCCTCTCTGAAGCTTTCTTT
TRBV5-1	TRBJ2-5	TRBD2	NA	CASSFPLAGGQETQYF	TGCGCCAGCAGCTTTCCCTTAGCGGGGGGGCAGGAGACCCAGTACTTC
TRBV10-3	TRBJ2-1	TRBD1	many	CAISDRTGADNEQFF	TGTGCCATCAGTGATAGGACAGGGGCTGACAATGAGCAGTTCTTC
TRBV6-2/TRBV6-3	TRBJ1-1	NA	NA	CASSYLTTEAFF	TGTGCCAGCAGTTACCTAACCACTGAAGCTTTCTTT
TRBV5-1	TRBJ2-1	NA	few	CASSYGAGEQFF	TGCGCCAGCAGCTACGGAGCCGGTGAGCAGTTCTTC
TRBV12-3/TRBV12-4	TRBJ2-2	NA	few	CASYHPSFTGELFF	TGTGCCAGTTATCATCCTTCTTTCACCGGGGAGCTGTTTTTT
TRBV5-1	TRBJ2-1	TRBD2	NA	CASSLGGTSGNNEQFF	TGCGCCAGCAGCTTGGGTGGGACTAGCGGGAACAATGAGCAGTTCTTC
TRBV5-1	TRBJ2-3	NA	many	CASSPRGGTDTQYF	TGCGCCAGCAGCCCGAGGGGGGGGACAGATACGCAGTATTTT
TRBV3-1	TRBJ2-1	TRBD2	NA	CASSQGTRFTFF	TGTGCCAGCAGCCAAGGGACTAGATTTACGTTCTTC
TRBV24-1	TRBJ2-3	TRBD1	few	CATSEPGQTTDTQYF	TGTGCCACCAGTGAACCGGGACAGACCACAGATACGCAGTATTTT
TRBV2	TRBJ2-1	TRBD2	NA	CASSEVAGGSNEQFF	TGTGCCAGCAGTGAAGTAGCGGGGGGTTCCAATGAGCAGTTCTTC
TRBV9	TRBJ2-1	NA	few	CASSVMDYNEQFF	TGTGCCAGCAGCGTAATGGACTACAATGAGCAGTTCTTC
TRBV12-3/TRBV12-4	TRBJ2-5	NA	few	CASSYREPGETQYF	TGTGCCAGCAGTTACAGGGAACCAGGAGAGACCCAGTACTTC
TRBV29-1	TRBJ2-3	TRBD1	NA	CSVVRTGGASTDTQYF	TGCAGCGTAGTTCGGACAGGGGGCGCGAGCACAGATACGCAGTATTTT
TRBV2	TRBJ2-3	NA	NA	CASREPGSTDTQYF	TGTGCCAGCAGGGAACCCGGATCCACAGATACGCAGTATTTT
TRBV12-3/TRBV12-4	TRBJ2-2	TRBD1	NA	CASSYQGARTGELFF	TGTGCCAGCAGTTATCAGGGGGCGAGAACCGGGGAGCTGTTTTTT
TRBV7-9	TRBJ1-4	NA	NA	CASTLGVRPSTNEKLFF	TGTGCCAGCACCCTGGGGGTGAGGCCGTCAACTAATGAAAAACTGTTTTTT
TRBV28	TRBJ1-1	NA	few	CASINQGWGTEAFF	TGTGCCAGCATCAACCAGGGGTGGGGCACTGAAGCTTTCTTT
TRBV10-3	TRBJ2-3	NA	NA	CAISESGQASTDTQYF	TGTGCCATCAGTGAGTCTGGGCAGGCCAGCACAGATACGCAGTATTTT
TRBV5-1	TRBJ2-1	TRBD2	NA	CASSLVFGTSGDHEQFF	TGCGCCAGCAGCTTGGTTTTCGGGACTAGCGGTGACCATGAGCAGTTCTTC
TRBV29-1	TRBJ2-7	TRBD1	few	CSVPKGQGNYEQYF	TGCAGCGTGCCCAAAGGACAGGGTAACTACGAGCAGTACTTC
TRBV11-2	TRBJ2-1	NA	NA	CASSSDTSEQFF	TGTGCCAGCAGCTCGGATACTAGTGAGCAGTTCTTC
TRBV6-5	TRBJ2-1	TRBD1	NA	CASSFQGASYNEQFF	TGTGCCAGCAGTTTCCAGGGGGCTTCCTACAATGAGCAGTTCTTC
TRBV19	TRBJ2-7	NA	few	CASGQGRDSYEQYF	TGTGCCAGTGGTCAGGGACGGGATTCCTACGAGCAGTACTTC
TRBV12-3/TRBV12-4	TRBJ2-4	NA	few	CASSFWGMTKNIQYF	TGTGCCAGCAGTTTCTGGGGGATGACCAAAAACATTCAGTACTTC
TRBV6-2/TRBV6-3	TRBJ2-3	NA	NA	CASCYSPGTQYF	TGTGCCAGCTGTTATTCTCCGGGGACGCAGTATTTT
TRBV5-1	TRBJ2-5	TRBD2	many	CASSLAGVETQYF	TGTGCCAGCAGTTTAGCGGGGGTCGAGACCCAGTACTTC
TRBV25-1	TRBJ2-1	NA	few	CASSDGGSLRIF	TGTGCCAGCAGTGATGGGGGGTCCCTAAGGATCTTC
TRBV20-1	TRBJ1-2	TRBD1	NA	CSATARDREYYGYTF	TGCAGTGCTACAGCCCGGGACAGGGAGTACTATGGCTACACCTTC
TRBV4-2	TRBJ1-1	TRBD1	NA	CASSQDDRDVTEAFF	TGTGCCAGCAGCCAAGACGACAGGGACGTCACTGAAGCTTTCTTT
TRBV27	TRBJ2-7	TRBD1	few	CASSLTGAGSYEQYF	TGTGCCAGCAGTCTAACAGGGGCAGGGTCCTACGAGCAGTACTTC
TRBV9	TRBJ2-7	TRBD2	few	CASSRREGYEQYF	TGTGCCAGCAGTCGGAGGGAGGGCTACGAGCAGTACTTC
TRBV9	TRBJ2-1	TRBD2	few	CASSAGLVGINEQFF	TGTGCCAGCAGCGCCGGACTAGTGGGAATCAATGAGCAGTTCTTC
TRBV3-1	TRBJ2-1	TRBD2	NA	CASSQAVGPGRTGGGYNEQFF	TGTGCCAGCAGCCAAGCGGTAGGCCCGGGGCGAACGGGAGGAGGGTACAATGAGCAGTTCTTC
TRBV20-1	TRBJ2-5	TRBD1	few	CSAGTGGWETQYF	TGCAGTGCTGGGACAGGGGGTTGGGAGACCCAGTACTTC
TRBV20-1	TRBJ2-3	NA	few	CSAPYTYSSTDTQYF	TGCAGTGCTCCTTACACATATTCTAGCACAGATACGCAGTATTTT
TRBV12-3/TRBV12-4	TRBJ2-3	NA	few	CASSFPSPDTQYF	TGTGCCAGCAGTTTCCCTAGTCCGGATACGCAGTATTTT
TRBV3-1	TRBJ2-1	NA	few	CASSPLGTQHEQFF	TGTGCCAGCAGCCCTCTAGGGACCCAACATGAGCAGTTCTTC